This passage covers 8 T cell receptor beta chains from one sample sequenced in a study of blood T cell repertoires in COVID-19. TCRdb's table, derived via immunoSEQ multiplex PCR, lists solely in-frame clones and lacks some. The sample has more than 150,000 clones, 81% seen once. The sequenced sample consisted of peripheral blood. The receptor source for this set is an elderly woman with COVID-19, enrolled during active disease.

The rearrangement links TRBV6-5 to TRBJ2-1; TRBD2 agrees at 14 bases. With V trimmed by 6 bases and J by 10 bases, 8 bases remained unmatched. The CDR3 totals 15 residues. Germline loops: CDR1 MNHEY, CDR2 SVGAGI. CDR3: CASRSGLAGAGEQFF. In DNA, the CDR3 is TGTGCCAGCAGGTCGGGACTAGCGGGAGCTGGCGAGCAGTTCTTC.

This chain joins TRBV20-1 and TRBJ1-1; the D is unclear. The CDR3 covers 11 residues. Germline loops: CDR1 DFQATT, CDR2 SNEGSKA (reference sequence). V was shortened by 4 bases and J by 0 bases, with 3 bases between the two germline ends. DNA for the CDR3: TGCAGTGCTATAATGAACACTGAAGCTTTCTTT. Translation gives CSAIMNTEAFF.

CDR3: CASSEALGTGTEAFF. CDR3 coding DNA: TGTGCCAGCAGTGAAGCCCTGGGGACAGGCACTGAAGCTTTCTTT. The rearrangement joins TRBV6-1 to TRBJ1-1; 8 bases are a match to TRBD1. With 0 bases clipped from V and 4 bases from J, the junction kept 4 bases outside the gene matches. CDR1 is MNHNS, CDR2 SASEGT, per germline. CDR3 length equals 15 residues.

This chain joins TRBV6-6 and TRBJ2-7; perhaps TRBD1 as D (6 bases). The V end was cut by 6 bases, the J end by 4 bases, with 16 bases between. Germline CDR1 reads MNHNY; CDR2 reads SVGAGI (reference sequence). CDR3 length: 14 residues. Here the CDR3 DNA reads TGTGCCAGCAGCCTACAGGGAAGAGAGTACGAGCAGTACTTC. Its protein is CASSLQGREYEQYF.

This rearrangement joins TRBV5-1 to TRBJ2-3, with D maybe TRBD1 (6 bases). This CDR3 is built from 16 residues. The V gene's germline CDR1 is SGHRS and CDR2 YFSETQ. V lost 2 bases, J lost 1 base, and 14 bases lay in between. The CDR3 DNA follows: TGCGCCAGCAGCTTTTCTGGGGGCGCGGGCACAGATACGCAGTATTTT. This encodes CASSFSGGAGTDTQYF.

The genes are TRBV30 and TRBJ2-5, with 8 bases that match TRBD1. V dropped 4 bases and J dropped 9; count of bases not matched to a gene: 10. The CDR3 has 13 residues. The V gene's germline CDR1 is GTSNPN and CDR2 SVGIG (reference sequence). The CDR3 here is CAWIGQGRRAQYF. Here the CDR3 DNA reads TGTGCCTGGATTGGACAGGGTAGAAGGGCCCAGTACTTC.

Comment on this clone: Other DNA variants within this sample encode the same CDR3. The gene calls are TRBV6-5 and TRBJ2-7; 14 bases match TRBD2. Germline V gene lookup returns CDR1 MNHEY and CDR2 SVGAGI. The CDR3 sequence is 15 residues long. The J segment lost 4 bases and the V segment lost 6 bases, leaving 5 bases of the junction unmatched. The CDR3 is CASRLGLAGVYEQYF. CDR3 coding DNA: TGTGCCAGCAGATTGGGACTAGCGGGAGTATACGAGCAGTACTTC.

This clone has just a few counts. The CDR3 nucleotides read TGTGCCAGCAGCGTAGTAGCGAACACCGGGGAGCTGTTTTTT. Amino acids: CASSVVANTGELFF. The chain joins TRBV9 to TRBJ2-2; D gene ambiguous. The CDR3 runs to 14 residues. Trimming took off 0 bases at V and 0 bases at J, with 3 bases between the two ends. Per germline, CDR1 SGDLS and CDR2 YYNGEE.